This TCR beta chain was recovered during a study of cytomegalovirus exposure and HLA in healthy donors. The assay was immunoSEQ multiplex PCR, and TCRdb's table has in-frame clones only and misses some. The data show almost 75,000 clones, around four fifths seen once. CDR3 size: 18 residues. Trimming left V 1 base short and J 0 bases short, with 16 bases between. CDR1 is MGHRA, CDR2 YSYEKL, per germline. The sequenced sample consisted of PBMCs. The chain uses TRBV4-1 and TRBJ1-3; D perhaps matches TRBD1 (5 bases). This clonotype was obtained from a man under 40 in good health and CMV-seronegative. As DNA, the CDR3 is TGCGCCAGCAGCCAAGGGAGCATCAGGGATAGCTCTGGAAACACCATATATTTT. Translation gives CASSQGSIRDSSGNTIYF.